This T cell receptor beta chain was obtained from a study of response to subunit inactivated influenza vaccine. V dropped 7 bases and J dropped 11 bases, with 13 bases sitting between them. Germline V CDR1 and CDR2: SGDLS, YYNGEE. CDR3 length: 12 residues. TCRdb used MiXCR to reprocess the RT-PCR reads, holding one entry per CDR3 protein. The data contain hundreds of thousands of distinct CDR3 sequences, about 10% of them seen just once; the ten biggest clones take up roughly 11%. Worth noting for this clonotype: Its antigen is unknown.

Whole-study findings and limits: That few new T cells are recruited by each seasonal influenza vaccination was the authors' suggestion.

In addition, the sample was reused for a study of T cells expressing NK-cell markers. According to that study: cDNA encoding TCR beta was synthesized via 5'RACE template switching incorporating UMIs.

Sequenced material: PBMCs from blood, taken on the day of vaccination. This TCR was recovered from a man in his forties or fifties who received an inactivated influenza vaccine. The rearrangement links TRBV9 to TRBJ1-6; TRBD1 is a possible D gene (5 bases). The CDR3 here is CASGDGAAPLHF. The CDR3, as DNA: TGTGCCAGCGGAGACGGGGCGGCACCCCTCCACTTT.